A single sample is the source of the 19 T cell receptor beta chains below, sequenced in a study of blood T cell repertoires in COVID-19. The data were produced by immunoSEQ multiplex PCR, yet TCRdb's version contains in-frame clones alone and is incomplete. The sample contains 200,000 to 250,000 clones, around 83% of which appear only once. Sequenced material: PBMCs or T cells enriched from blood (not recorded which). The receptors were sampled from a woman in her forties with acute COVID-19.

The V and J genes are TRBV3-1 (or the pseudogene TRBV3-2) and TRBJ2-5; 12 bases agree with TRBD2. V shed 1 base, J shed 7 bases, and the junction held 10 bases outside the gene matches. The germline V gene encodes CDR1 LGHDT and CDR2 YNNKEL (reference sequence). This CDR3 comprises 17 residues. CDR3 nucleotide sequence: TGTGCCAGCAGCCAAGTCGGGCTAGCGGGAGGGCCGGGGACCCAGTACTTC. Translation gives CASSQVGLAGGPGTQYF.

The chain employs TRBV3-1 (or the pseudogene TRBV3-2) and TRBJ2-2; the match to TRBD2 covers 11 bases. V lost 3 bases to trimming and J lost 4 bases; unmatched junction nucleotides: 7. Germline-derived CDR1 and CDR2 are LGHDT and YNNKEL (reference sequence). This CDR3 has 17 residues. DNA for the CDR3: TGTGCCAGCAGCCAGTATCCCGGGACTAGCGGCACCGGGGAGCTGTTTTTT. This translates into CASSQYPGTSGTGELFF.

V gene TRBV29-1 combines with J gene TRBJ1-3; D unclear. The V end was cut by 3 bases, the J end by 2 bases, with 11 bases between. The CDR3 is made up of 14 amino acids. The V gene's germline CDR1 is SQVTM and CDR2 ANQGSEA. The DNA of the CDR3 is TGCAGCGTTGAGGGAGGGAGCACTGGAAACACCATATATTTT. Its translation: CSVEGGSTGNTIYF.

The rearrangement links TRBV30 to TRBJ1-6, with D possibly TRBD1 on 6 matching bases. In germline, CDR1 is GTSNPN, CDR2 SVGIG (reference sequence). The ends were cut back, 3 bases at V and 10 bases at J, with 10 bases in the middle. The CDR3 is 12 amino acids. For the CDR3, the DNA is TGTGCCTGGAGCCCAGGGGACTCACCCCTCCACTTT. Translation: CAWSPGDSPLHF.

The CDR3 loop reads CASSLVTGALNNEQFF. CDR3 sequence (DNA): TGTGCCAGCAGCTTAGTCACAGGGGCGCTTAACAATGAGCAGTTCTTC. The V gene is TRBV11-3, the J gene TRBJ2-1, with 7 bases matching TRBD1. The CDR3 totals 16 residues. V trimming: 1 base; J trimming: 5 bases; junction bases outside the gene matches: 8. The V gene's germline CDR1 is SGHNT and CDR2 YENEEA.

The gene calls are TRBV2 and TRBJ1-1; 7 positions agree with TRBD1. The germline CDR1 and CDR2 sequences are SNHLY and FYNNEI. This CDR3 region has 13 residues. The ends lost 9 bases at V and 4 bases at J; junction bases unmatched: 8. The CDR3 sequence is CASRTGELTEAFF. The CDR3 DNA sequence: TGTGCCAGTCGAACAGGGGAACTCACTGAAGCTTTCTTT.

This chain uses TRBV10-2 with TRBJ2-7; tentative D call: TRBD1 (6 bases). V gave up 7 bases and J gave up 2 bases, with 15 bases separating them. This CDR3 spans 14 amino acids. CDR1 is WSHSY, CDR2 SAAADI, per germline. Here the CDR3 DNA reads TGCGCCAGCATTCTTCCCGGGACAACCTACGAGCAGTACTTC. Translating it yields CASILPGTTYEQYF.

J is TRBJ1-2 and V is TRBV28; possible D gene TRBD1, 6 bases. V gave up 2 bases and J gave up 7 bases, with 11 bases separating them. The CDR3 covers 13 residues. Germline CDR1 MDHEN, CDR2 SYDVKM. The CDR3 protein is CASSLLQGPGYTF. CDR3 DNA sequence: TGTGCCAGCAGTTTACTTCAGGGGCCTGGCTACACCTTC.

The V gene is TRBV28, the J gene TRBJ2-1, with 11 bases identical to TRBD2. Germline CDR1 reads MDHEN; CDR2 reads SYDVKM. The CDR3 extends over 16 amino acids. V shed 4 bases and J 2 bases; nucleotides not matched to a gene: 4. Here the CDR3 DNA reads TGTGCCAGCAGTTCCCTACTAGCGGGAGCCTACAATGAGCAGTTCTTC. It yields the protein CASSSLLAGAYNEQFF.

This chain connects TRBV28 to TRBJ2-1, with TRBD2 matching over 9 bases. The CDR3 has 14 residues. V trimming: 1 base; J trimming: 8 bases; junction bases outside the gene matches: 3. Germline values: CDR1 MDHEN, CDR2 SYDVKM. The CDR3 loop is CASSLLAGGDEQFF. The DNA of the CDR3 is TGTGCCAGCAGTTTATTGGCGGGGGGGGATGAGCAGTTCTTC.

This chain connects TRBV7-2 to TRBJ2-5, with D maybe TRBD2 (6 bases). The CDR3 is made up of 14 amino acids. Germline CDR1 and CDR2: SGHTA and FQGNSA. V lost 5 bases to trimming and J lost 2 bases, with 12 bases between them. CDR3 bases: TGTGCCAGCAGCCCAAGGAGGGAACAAGAGACCCAGTACTTC. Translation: CASSPRREQETQYF.

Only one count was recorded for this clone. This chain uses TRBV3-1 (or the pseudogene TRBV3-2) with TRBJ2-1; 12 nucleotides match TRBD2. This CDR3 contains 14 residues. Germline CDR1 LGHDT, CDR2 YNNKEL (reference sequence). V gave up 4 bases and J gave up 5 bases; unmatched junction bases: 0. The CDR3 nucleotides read TGTGCCAGCAGCCGACTAGCGGGAGACAATGAGCAGTTCTTC. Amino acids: CASSRLAGDNEQFF.

CDR3 nucleotide sequence: TGTGCCAGCGGGGAGGGTTACTACGAGCAGTACTTC. Translation: CASGEGYYEQYF. V and J are TRBV2 and TRBJ2-7, with 7 nucleotides matching TRBD2. The CDR3 length is 12 residues. CDR1 and CDR2 (germline): SNHLY, FYNNEI. Trimming cost V 8 bases and J 3 bases; bases outside gene matches: 4.

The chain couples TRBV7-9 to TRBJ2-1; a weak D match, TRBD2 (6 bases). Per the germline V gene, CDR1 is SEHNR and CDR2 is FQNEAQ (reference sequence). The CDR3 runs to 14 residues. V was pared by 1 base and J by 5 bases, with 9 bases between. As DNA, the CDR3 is TGTGCCAGCAGCTTAGAGGCGGGGAACAATGAGCAGTTCTTC. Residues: CASSLEAGNNEQFF.

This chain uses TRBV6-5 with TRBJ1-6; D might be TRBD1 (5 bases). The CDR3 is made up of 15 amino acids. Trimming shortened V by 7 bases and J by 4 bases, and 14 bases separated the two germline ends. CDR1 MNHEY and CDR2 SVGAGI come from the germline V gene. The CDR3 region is CASTRAGMYNSPLHF. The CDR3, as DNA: TGTGCCAGCACCCGGGCAGGGATGTATAATTCACCCCTCCACTTT.

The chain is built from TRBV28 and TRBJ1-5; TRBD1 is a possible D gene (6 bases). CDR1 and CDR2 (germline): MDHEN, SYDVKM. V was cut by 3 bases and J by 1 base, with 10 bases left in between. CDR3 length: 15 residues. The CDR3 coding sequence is TGTGCCAGCAGTTTGGACAGTACGAGCAATCAGCCCCAGCATTTT. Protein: CASSLDSTSNQPQHF.

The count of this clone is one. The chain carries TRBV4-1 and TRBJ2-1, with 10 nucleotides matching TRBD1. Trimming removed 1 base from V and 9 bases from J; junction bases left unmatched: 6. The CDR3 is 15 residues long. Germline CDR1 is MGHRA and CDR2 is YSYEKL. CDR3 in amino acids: CASSQGGQGVREQFF. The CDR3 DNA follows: TGCGCCAGCAGCCAAGGAGGACAGGGGGTTCGTGAGCAGTTCTTC.

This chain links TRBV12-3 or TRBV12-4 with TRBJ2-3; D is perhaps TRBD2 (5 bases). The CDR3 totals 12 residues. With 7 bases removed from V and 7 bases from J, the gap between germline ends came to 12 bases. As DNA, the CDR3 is TGTGCCAGCACCCAGGACTTTTATACGCAGTATTTT. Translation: CASTQDFYTQYF.

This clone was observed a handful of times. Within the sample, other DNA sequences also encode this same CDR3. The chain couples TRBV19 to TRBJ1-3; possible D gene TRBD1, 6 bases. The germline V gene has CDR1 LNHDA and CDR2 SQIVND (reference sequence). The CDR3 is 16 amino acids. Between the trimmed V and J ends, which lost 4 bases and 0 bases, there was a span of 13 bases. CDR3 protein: CASSTSTGLSGNTIYF. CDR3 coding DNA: TGTGCCAGTAGTACCTCAACAGGGCTCTCTGGAAACACCATATATTTT.